Below, one T cell receptor beta chain is given with its context. This record comes from a study of CD8 T cells in Susac syndrome. Germline V gene lookup returns CDR1 MNHEY and CDR2 SVGAGI. The CDR3 totals 13 residues. The V end lost 5 bases, the J end lost 2 bases, and 9 bases lay between the germline ends. Reverse transcription of roughly 0.5 to 1 ug RNA was carried out with random hexamers. Across 54 Vbeta and 13 Jbeta, TCR beta CDR3 was amplified with immunoSEQ multiplex PCR. TCRdb redid the calling of the immunoSEQ multiplex PCR reads with MiXCR, one entry per CDR3 protein. Of about 160,000 distinct CDR3 sequences listed, just over 90% are singletons. CD8+ and CD4+ T cells from blood underwent TCR beta sequencing.

The chain joins TRBV6-5 to TRBJ2-5; D ambiguous. The receptor was isolated from a human donor in good health. Material for sequencing was CD4+ T cells from PBMCs. As DNA, the CDR3 is TGTGCCAGCAGTCTACTGGAACAAGAGACCCAGTACTTC. Its translation is CASSLLEQETQYF.